The T cell receptor beta chain under discussion was sequenced for a study of blood T cell repertoires in COVID-19. The data were produced by immunoSEQ multiplex PCR, yet TCRdb's version contains in-frame clones alone and is incomplete. The repertoire holds some 150,000 clones, with less than 90% as singletons. CDR3 length equals 15 residues. Germline loops: CDR1 MNHNY, CDR2 SVGAGI (reference sequence). Trimming took 6 bases from V and 2 from J; bases not matched to a gene: 7. The origin of this receptor is a human donor in a cohort sampled during active COVID-19. The sample consisted of peripheral blood. The chain has TRBV6-6 and TRBJ2-7; 10 nucleotides agree with TRBD1. CDR3 loop: CASRGGTGDTYEQYF. CDR3 DNA: TGTGCCAGCAGGGGCGGGACAGGGGATACCTACGAGCAGTACTTC.